This TCR beta chain was profiled in a study of CD8+CD57+ T cells in acquired aplastic anemia. In the study overall: The sorted CD4+ and CD8+ cells yielded an average around 3 ug of DNA. Notes on the study in general: Roughly 27 shared CD8+ CDR3s appeared highly expressed within patients' immunodominant clones.

The template used for profiling TCR beta VDJ and CDR3 was genomic DNA. MiXCR, applied by TCRdb to the reads, yields one record per CDR3 protein. The sample yields tens of thousands of distinct CDR3 sequences, less than 65% seen once. Concerning this clonotype itself: Its antigen is unknown.

Patients picked for sequencing had shown CD8+CD57+ cell expansion detected by flow cytometry. The patients all had a severe acquired aplastic anemia diagnosis. The CDR3 has 15 amino acids. Trimming pared 4 bases from V and 2 bases from J, leaving 14 bases between. Germline CDR1 reads SNHLY; CDR2 reads FYNNEI. This TCR came from a human donor with aplastic anemia. The sample taken for sequencing was sorted CD4+, CD8+, or CD8+CD57+ T cells (not recorded which) from PBMCs. The chain carries TRBV2 and TRBJ2-5; a weak D match, TRBD1 (6 bases). CDR3 nucleotide sequence: TGTGCCAGCAGTGCTATGCAGGGGTTGCAAGAGACCCAGTACTTC. This encodes CASSAMQGLQETQYF.